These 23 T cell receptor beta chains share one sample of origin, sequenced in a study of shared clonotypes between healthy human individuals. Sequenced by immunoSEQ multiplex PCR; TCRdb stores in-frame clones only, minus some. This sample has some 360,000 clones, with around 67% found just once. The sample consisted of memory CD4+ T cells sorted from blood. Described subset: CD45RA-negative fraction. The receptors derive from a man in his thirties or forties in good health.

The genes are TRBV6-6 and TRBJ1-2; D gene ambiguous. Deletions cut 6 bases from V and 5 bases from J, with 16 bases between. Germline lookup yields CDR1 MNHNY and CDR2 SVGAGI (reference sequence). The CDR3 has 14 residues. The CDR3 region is CASRAGPVVYGYTF. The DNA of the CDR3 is TGTGCCAGCAGAGCTGGGCCCGTGGTTTATGGCTACACCTTC.

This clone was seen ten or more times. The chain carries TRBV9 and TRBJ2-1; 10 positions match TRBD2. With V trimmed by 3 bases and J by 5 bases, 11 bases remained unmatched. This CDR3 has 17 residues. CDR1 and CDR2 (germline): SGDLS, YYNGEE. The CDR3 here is CASSATAGTSANNEQFF. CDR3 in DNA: TGTGCCAGCAGCGCCACAGCCGGGACTAGCGCCAACAATGAGCAGTTCTTC.

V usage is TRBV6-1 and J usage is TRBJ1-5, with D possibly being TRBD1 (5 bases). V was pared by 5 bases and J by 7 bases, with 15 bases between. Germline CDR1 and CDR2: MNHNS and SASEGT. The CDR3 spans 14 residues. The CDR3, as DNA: TGTGCCAGCAGTCCCAGGGACGTGGGGCAGCCCCAGCATTTT. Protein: CASSPRDVGQPQHF.

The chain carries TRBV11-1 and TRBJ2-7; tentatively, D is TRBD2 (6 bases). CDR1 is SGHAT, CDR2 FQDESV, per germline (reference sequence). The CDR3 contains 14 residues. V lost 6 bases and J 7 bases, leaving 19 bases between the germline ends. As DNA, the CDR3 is TGTGCCAGCAGTAACACAGGAGGGACGGGAGAGCAGTACTTC. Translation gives CASSNTGGTGEQYF. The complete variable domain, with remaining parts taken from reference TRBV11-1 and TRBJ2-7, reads EAEVAQSPRYKITEKSQAVAFWCDPISGHATLYWYRQILGQGPELLVQFQDESVVDDSQLPKDRFSAERLKGVDSTLKIQPAELGDSAMYLCASSNTGGTGEQYFGPGTRLTVT.

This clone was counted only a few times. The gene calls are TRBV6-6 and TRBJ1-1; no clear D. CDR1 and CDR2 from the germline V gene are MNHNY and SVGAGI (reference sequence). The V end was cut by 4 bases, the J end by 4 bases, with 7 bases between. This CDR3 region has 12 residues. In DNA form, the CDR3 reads TGTGCCAGCAGTTTCTGGGTCACTGAAGCTTTCTTT. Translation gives CASSFWVTEAFF.

The CDR3 DNA reads as TGTGCCTGGAGGGGGGGACAACGCGGACGGGACTGGGGCACAGATACGCAGTATTTT. This encodes CAWRGGQRGRDWGTDTQYF. The V call is TRBV30, the J call TRBJ2-3; D may be TRBD1 or TRBD2 (6 bases each). V dropped 3 bases and J dropped 1 base, with 26 bases sitting between them. CDR1 and CDR2 from the germline V gene are GTSNPN and SVGIG (reference sequence). The CDR3 contains 19 residues.

The CDR3 loop reads CASSVISGTGLFGYTF. CDR3 nucleotide sequence: TGTGCCAGCAGCGTCATATCCGGGACAGGGTTGTTTGGCTACACCTTC. The chain joins TRBV28 to TRBJ1-2, with 9 bases aligning to TRBD1. This CDR3 has 16 amino acids. J gave up 7 bases and V 6 bases, and 15 bases lay outside the gene matches. The germline V gene encodes CDR1 MDHEN and CDR2 SYDVKM.

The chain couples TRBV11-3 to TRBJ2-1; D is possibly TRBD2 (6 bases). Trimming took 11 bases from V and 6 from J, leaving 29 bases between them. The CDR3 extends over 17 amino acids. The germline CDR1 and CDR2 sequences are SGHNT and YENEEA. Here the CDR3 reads CAPTTHYWGEFVNEQFF. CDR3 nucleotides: TGTGCCCCGACCACACACTATTGGGGGGAGTTCGTCAATGAGCAGTTCTTC. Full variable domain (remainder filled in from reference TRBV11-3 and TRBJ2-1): EAGVVQSPRYKIIEKKQPVAFWCNPISGHNTLYWYLQNLGQGPELLIRYENEEAVDDSQLPKDRFSAERLKGVDSTLKIQPAELGDSAVYLCAPTTHYWGEFVNEQFFGPGTRLTVL.

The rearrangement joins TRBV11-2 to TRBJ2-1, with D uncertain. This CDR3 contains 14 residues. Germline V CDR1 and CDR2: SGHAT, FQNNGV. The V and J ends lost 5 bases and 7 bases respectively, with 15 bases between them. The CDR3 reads CASSPRIRPNEQFF. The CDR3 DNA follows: TGTGCCAGCAGCCCACGCATCCGGCCAAATGAGCAGTTCTTC.

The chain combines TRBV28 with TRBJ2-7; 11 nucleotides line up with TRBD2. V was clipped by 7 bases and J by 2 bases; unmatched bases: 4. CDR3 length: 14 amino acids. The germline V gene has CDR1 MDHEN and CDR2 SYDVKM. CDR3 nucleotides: TGTGCCAGCACCCTGACTAGCGGGGCCTACGAGCAGTACTTC. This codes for CASTLTSGAYEQYF.

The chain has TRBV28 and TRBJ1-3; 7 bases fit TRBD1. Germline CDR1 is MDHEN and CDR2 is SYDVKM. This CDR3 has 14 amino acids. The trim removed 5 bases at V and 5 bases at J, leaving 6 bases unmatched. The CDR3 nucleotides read TGTGCCAGCAGTAGACAGGGATTAAGAAACACCATATATTTT. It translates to CASSRQGLRNTIYF.

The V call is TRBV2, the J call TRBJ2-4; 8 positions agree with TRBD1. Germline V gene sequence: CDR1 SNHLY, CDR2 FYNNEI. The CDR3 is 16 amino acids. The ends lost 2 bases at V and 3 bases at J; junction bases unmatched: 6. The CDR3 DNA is TGTGCCAGCAGTGAACTCACAGGGGGAGGCAAAAACATTCAGTACTTC. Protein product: CASSELTGGGKNIQYF.

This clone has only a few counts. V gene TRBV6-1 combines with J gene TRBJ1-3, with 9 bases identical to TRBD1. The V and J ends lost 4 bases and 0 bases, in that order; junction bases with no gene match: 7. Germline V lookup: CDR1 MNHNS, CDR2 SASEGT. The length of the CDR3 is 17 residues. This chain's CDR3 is CASSVLTGGPSGNTIYF. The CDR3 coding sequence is TGTGCCAGCAGTGTCCTCACAGGGGGCCCCTCTGGAAACACCATATATTTT.

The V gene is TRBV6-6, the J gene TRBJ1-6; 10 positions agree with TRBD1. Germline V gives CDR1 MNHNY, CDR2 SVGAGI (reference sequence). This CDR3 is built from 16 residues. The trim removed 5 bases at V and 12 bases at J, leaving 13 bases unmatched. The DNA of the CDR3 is TGTGCCAGCAGTCCTCCATCCGGGACAGGGGTTAGACCCCTCCACTTT. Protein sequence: CASSPPSGTGVRPLHF.

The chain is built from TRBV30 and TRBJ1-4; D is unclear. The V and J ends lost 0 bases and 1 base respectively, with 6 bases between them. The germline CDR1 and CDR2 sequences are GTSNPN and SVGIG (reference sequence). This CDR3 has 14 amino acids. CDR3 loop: CAWSVRETNEKLFF. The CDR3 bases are TGTGCCTGGAGTGTACGAGAAACTAATGAAAAACTGTTTTTT.

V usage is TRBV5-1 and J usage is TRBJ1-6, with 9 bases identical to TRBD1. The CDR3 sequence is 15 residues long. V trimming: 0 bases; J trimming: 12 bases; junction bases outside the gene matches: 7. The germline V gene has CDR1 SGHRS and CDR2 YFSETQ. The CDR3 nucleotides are TGCGCCAGCAGCTTGGAGGGACAGGGAGTTCTACCCCTCCACTTT. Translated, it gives CASSLEGQGVLPLHF.

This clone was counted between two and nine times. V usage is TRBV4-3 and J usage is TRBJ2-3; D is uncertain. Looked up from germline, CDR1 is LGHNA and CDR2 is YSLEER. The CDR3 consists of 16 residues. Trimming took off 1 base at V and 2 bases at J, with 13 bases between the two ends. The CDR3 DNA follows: TGCGCCAGCAGCCAAGGGTGGCGCCCCCCCACAGATACGCAGTATTTT. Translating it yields CASSQGWRPPTDTQYF.

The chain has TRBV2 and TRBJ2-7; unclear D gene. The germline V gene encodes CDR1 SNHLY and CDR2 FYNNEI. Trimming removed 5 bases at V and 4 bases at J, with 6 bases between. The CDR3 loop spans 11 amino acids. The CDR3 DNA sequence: TGTGCCAGCAGTCGCCTATACGAGCAGTACTTC. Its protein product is CASSRLYEQYF.

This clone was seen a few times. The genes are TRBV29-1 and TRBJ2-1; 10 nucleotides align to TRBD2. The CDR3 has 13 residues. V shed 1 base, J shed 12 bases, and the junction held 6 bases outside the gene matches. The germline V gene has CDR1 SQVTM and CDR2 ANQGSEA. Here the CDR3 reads CSVEASGSFVQFF. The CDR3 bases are TGCAGCGTTGAAGCTAGCGGGAGTTTTGTGCAGTTCTTC.

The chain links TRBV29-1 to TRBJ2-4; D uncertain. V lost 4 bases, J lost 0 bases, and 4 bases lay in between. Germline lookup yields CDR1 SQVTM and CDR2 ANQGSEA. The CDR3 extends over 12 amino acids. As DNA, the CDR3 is TGCAGCGTTGCGGTAGCCAAAAACATTCAGTACTTC. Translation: CSVAVAKNIQYF.

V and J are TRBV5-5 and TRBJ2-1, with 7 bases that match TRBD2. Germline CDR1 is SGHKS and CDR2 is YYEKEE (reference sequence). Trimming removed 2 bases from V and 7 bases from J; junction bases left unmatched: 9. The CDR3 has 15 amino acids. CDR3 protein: CASSLGPGLRNEQFF. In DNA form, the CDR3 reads TGTGCCAGCAGCTTAGGTCCGGGACTAAGGAATGAGCAGTTCTTC.

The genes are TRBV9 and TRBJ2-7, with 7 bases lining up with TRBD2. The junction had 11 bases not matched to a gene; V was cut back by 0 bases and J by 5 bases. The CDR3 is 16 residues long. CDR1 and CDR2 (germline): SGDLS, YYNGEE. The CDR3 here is CASSVGDGRKFDEQYF. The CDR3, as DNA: TGTGCCAGCAGCGTAGGCGACGGGAGGAAATTCGACGAGCAGTACTTC.

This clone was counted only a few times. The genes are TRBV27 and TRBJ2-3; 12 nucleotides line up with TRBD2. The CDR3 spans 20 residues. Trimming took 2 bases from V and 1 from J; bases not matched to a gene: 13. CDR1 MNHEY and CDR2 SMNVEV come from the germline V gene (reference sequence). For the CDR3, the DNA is TGTGCCAGCAGTTTAAGGGCTAGCGGGAGGGCAGTGGGAGGCACAGATACGCAGTATTTT. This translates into CASSLRASGRAVGGTDTQYF.